These T cell receptor beta chains were read from a single sample in a study of cytomegalovirus exposure and HLA in healthy donors. The protocol was immunoSEQ multiplex PCR, while the TCRdb copy is restricted to in-frame clones and leaves out a portion. Of 98,000 or so clones listed, 77% are singletons. The sample consisted of PBMCs. Source of these receptors: a female donor in good health and CMV-seronegative. Each CDR3 is given with its conserved first and last residue. The D gene is left open where the match is weak. Rows give clone size only sometimes, using once, few, many, or a class for an expanded clone.

clone_size | j_call | v_call | d_call | cdr3_nt | cdr3_aa
NA | TRBJ2-1 | TRBV7-7 | TRBD1 | TGTGCTAGCAGCTTCAGACAGGGACCGCTGAATGAGCAGTTCTTC | CASSFRQGPLNEQFF
few | TRBJ1-4 | TRBV2 | NA | TGTGCCAGCAGTGAAGATCGGGGGGCTCTGTTTTTT | CASSEDRGALFF
few | TRBJ2-5 | TRBV5-5 | NA | TGTGCCAGCAGCTTCAAGGGGGAAGAGACCCAGTACTTC | CASSFKGEETQYF
NA | TRBJ1-2 | TRBV11-2 | TRBD1 | TGTGCCAGCAGCCGGATCTCCAACCGGGACAGGGATGGCTACACCTTC | CASSRISNRDRDGYTF
few | TRBJ2-7 | TRBV18 | NA | TGTGCCAGCTCACTAACTGCCGAGACCTACGAGCAGTACTTC | CASSLTAETYEQYF
NA | TRBJ2-7 | TRBV28 | NA | TGTGCCAGCAGTTTACACACAACCTACGAGCAGTACTTC | CASSLHTTYEQYF
NA | TRBJ2-7 | TRBV7-3 | TRBD1 | TGTGCCAGCAGCCTACTAAGGAGGGACAGGGCCTACGAGCAGTACTTC | CASSLLRRDRAYEQYF
few | TRBJ1-2 | TRBV6-1 | NA | TGTGCCAGTGTGGCGGGGGGCAACTATGGCTACACCTTC | CASVAGGNYGYTF
NA | TRBJ1-3 | TRBV18 | TRBD1 | TGTGCCAGCTCACTAGACAGGGGATCTGGAAACACCATATATTTT | CASSLDRGSGNTIYF
once | TRBJ2-5 | TRBV7-8 | TRBD2 | TGTGCCAGCAGCCCCTCCCTGACTAGCGGGATGCCCCTCCAGACGACCCAGTACTTC | CASSPSLTSGMPLQTTQYF
NA | TRBJ1-2 | TRBV5-1 | TRBD1 | TGCGCCAGCAGCTTGACAGGGGGCGCTAACTATGGCTACACCTTC | CASSLTGGANYGYTF
NA | TRBJ2-3 | TRBV9 | NA | TGTGCCAGCAGCCCCCAGTCCTCCACAGATACGCAGTATTTT | CASSPQSSTDTQYF
NA | TRBJ2-3 | TRBV9 | NA | TGTGCCAGCAGGGGAGTACTTAGCACAGATACGCAGTATTTT | CASRGVLSTDTQYF
NA | TRBJ2-5 | TRBV25-1 | NA | TGTGCCAGCAGTTCCTTCGCGGGATACCAAGAGACCCAGTACTTC | CASSSFAGYQETQYF
NA | TRBJ1-6 | TRBV30 | NA | TGTGCCTGGAAAGGTTCATCGCGGAGCTCCTATAATTCACCCCTCCACTTT | CAWKGSSRSSYNSPLHF
NA | TRBJ2-7 | TRBV7-3 | NA | TGTGCCAGCAGCCGACGAGGGGGCGAGCAGTACTTC | CASSRRGGEQYF
NA | TRBJ2-7 | TRBV29-1 | TRBD1 | TGCAGCACCGAAGAGGGGACAGGGGACGAGCAGTACTTC | CSTEEGTGDEQYF
NA | TRBJ2-3 | TRBV2 | TRBD2 | TGTGCCACCTTACTCCGGGGGGTCACAGATACGCAGTATTTT | CATLLRGVTDTQYF
NA | TRBJ1-2 | TRBV6-5 | NA | TGTGCCAGCAGTTACGTGACAGATAGGGGGTTCTATGGCTACACCTTC | CASSYVTDRGFYGYTF
once | TRBJ1-2 | TRBV7-2 | TRBD1 | TGTGCCAGCAGCTTGGTGACAGGGGGCGCGGATAACTATGGCTACACCTTC | CASSLVTGGADNYGYTF
NA | TRBJ1-6 | TRBV30 | TRBD1 | TGTGCCTGGAGTGCCTGGACAGGGGGTTCACCCCTCCACTTT | CAWSAWTGGSPLHF
NA | TRBJ2-3 | TRBV19 | NA | TGTGCCAGTAGTATAGCCCTAGCCCTAGGAGGAACAGATACGCAGTATTTT | CASSIALALGGTDTQYF
NA | TRBJ2-2 | TRBV19 | TRBD1 | TGTGCCAGTAGGATCGGACAGGGAAACACCGGGGAGCTGTTTTTT | CASRIGQGNTGELFF
few | TRBJ1-5 | TRBV19 | TRBD1 | TGTGCCAGTAGTATTGACAGGGGAAGAGACTATTACAATCAGCCCCAGCATTTT | CASSIDRGRDYYNQPQHF
once | TRBJ1-2 | TRBV7-9 | TRBD1 | TGTGCCAGCAGCCCCCGGGACAGGGTTAACTATGGCTACACCTTC | CASSPRDRVNYGYTF
few | TRBJ1-5 | TRBV5-5 | NA | TGTGCCAGCAGCCATCTTACAGGGAGCAATCAGCCCCAGCATTTT | CASSHLTGSNQPQHF
NA | TRBJ2-4 | TRBV5-1 | NA | TGCGCCAGCAGCTCAGACATAAAAAACATTCAGTACTTC | CASSSDIKNIQYF
NA | TRBJ1-4 | TRBV7-2 | NA | TGTGCCAGCAGCCGTGGGGGGACGCGAGAAAAACTGTTTTTT | CASSRGGTREKLFF
NA | TRBJ1-1 | TRBV30 | NA | TGTGCCTGGAGTGTAACCTTGGCCGATACTTTCTTT | CAWSVTLADTFF
NA | TRBJ1-1 | TRBV7-9 | NA | TGTGCCAGCGGTTCTCGCGGCCCTGAAGCTTTCTTT | CASGSRGPEAFF
once | TRBJ2-5 | TRBV27 | TRBD2 | TGTGCCAGCAGTTTAAGGTCTAGCGGGAGGGAGACCCAGTACTTC | CASSLRSSGRETQYF
NA | TRBJ2-7 | TRBV7-2 | NA | TGTGCCAGCAGCGCGATCCTCTACGAGCAGTACTTC | CASSAILYEQYF
once | TRBJ1-2 | TRBV5-8 | NA | TGTGCCAGCAGCTCTGTCCCCGGGATCTATGGCTACACCTTC | CASSSVPGIYGYTF